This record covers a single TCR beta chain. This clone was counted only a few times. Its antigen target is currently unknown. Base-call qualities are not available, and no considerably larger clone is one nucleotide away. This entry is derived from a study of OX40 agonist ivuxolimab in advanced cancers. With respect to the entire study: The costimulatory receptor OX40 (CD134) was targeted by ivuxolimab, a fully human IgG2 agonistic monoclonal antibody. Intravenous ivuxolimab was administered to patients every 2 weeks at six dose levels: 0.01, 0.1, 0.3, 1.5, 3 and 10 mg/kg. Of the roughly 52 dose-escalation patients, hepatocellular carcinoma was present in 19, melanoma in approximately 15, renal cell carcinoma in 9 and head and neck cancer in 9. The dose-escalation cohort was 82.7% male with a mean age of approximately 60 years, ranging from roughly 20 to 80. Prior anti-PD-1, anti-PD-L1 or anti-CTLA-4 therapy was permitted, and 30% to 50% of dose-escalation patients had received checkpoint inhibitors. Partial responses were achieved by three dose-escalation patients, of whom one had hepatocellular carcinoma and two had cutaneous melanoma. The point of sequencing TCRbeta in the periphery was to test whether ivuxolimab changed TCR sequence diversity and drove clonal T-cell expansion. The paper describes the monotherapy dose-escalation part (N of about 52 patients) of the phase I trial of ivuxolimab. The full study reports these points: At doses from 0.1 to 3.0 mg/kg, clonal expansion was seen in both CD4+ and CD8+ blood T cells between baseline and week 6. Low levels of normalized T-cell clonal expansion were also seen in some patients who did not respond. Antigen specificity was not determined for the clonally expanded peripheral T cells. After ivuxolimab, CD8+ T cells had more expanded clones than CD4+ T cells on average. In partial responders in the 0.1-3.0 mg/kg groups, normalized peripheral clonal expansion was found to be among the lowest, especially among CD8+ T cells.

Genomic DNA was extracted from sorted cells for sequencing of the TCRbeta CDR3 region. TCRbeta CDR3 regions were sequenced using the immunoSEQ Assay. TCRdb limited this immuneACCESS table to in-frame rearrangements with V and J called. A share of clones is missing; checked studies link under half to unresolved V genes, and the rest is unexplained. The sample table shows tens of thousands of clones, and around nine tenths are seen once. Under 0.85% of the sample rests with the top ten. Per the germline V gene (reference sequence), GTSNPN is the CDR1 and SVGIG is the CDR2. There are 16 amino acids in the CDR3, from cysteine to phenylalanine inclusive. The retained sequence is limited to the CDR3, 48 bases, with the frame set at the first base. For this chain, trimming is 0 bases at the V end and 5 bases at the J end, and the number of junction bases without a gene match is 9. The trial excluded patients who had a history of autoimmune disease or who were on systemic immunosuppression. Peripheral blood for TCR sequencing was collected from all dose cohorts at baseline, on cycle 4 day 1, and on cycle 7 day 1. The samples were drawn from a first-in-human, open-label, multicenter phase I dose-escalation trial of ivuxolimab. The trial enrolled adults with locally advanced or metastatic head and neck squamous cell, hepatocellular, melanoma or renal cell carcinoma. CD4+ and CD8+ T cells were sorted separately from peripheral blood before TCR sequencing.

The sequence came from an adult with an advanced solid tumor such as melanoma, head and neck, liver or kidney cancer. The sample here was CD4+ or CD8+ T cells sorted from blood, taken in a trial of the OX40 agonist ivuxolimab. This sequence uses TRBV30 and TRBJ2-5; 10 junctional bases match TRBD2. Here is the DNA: TGTGCCTGGAGTGTAGATGGAGCGGGGGGGCGGGAGACCCAGTACTTC. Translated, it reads CAWSVDGAGGRETQYF.